Below, 10 T cell receptor beta chains from the same sample are listed, as sequenced in a study of cytomegalovirus exposure and HLA in healthy donors. PCR involved 60 Vbeta and 13 Jbeta primers. Assay used: immunoSEQ multiplex PCR; TCRdb lists only in-frame clones, some missing. The profile shows over 90,000 clones, roughly 74% of them singletons. The sample comprised PBMCs. All receptors come from a female donor in good health and CMV-seropositive.

The chain recombines TRBV6-6 with TRBJ2-6; TRBD1 agrees at 7 bases. The CDR3 sequence is 16 residues long. V was clipped by 6 bases and J by 0 bases; unmatched bases: 5. Germline values: CDR1 MNHNY, CDR2 SVGAGI (reference sequence). The CDR3 loop is CASRRDRNSGANVLTF. The CDR3 region has the DNA TGTGCCAGCAGAAGGGACAGAAACTCTGGGGCCAACGTCCTGACTTTC.

A few counts support this clone. The chain couples TRBV2 to TRBJ1-2; the match to TRBD1 covers 9 bases. Trimming removed 3 bases from V and 0 bases from J; junction bases left unmatched: 8. Germline CDR1 and CDR2: SNHLY and FYNNEI. This CDR3 is 17 amino acids long. CDR3 amino acids: CASSDRQGVKANYGYTF. The CDR3 DNA reads TGTGCCAGCAGTGATCGACAGGGGGTTAAAGCTAACTATGGCTACACCTTC.

The chain couples TRBV5-1 to TRBJ2-6; 12 bases are a match to TRBD2. CDR1 is SGHRS, CDR2 YFSETQ, per germline. The CDR3 length is 19 residues. V dropped 4 bases and J dropped 0; count of bases not matched to a gene: 8. The CDR3 DNA follows: TGCGCCAGCAGCCCCGGGACTAGCGGGCCCAGCTCTGGGGCCAACGTCCTGACTTTC. Amino acids: CASSPGTSGPSSGANVLTF.

V is TRBV27 and J is TRBJ2-5, with D uncertain. This CDR3 contains 13 residues. Germline values: CDR1 MNHEY, CDR2 SMNVEV (reference sequence). V dropped 4 bases and J dropped 0 bases, with 6 bases sitting between them. CDR3 in amino acids: CASSYAYQETQYF. CDR3 sequence (DNA): TGTGCCAGCAGTTACGCGTACCAAGAGACCCAGTACTTC.

The chain links TRBV28 to TRBJ1-5, with a weak D call TRBD1 (5 bases). Germline V CDR1 and CDR2: MDHEN, SYDVKM. The V end lost 2 bases, the J end lost 7 bases, and 6 bases lay between the germline ends. The CDR3 extends over 12 amino acids. The CDR3 DNA is TGTGCCAGCAGTTTAAACAGGCAGCCCCAGCATTTT. This gives the protein CASSLNRQPQHF. Combining the CDR3 with reference TRBV28 and TRBJ1-5 gives the whole variable domain DVKVTQSSRYLVKRTGEKVFLECVQDMDHENMFWYRQDPGLGLRLIYFSYDVKMKEKGDIPEGYSVSREKKERFSLILESASTNQTSMYLCASSLNRQPQHFGDGTRLSIL.

About this clone itself: This specimen includes other DNA sequences encoding the same CDR3. The rearrangement uses TRBV9 and TRBJ1-2; 7 bases line up with TRBD1. Trimming at V came to 0 bases and at J to 1 base, leaving 3 bases not matched to a gene. CDR1 and CDR2 (germline): SGDLS, YYNGEE. CDR3 length equals 15 residues. DNA of the CDR3: TGTGCCAGCAGCGTAGAAGGGGGCGTTAACTATGGCTACACCTTC. This gives the protein CASSVEGGVNYGYTF.

This chain links TRBV6-1 with TRBJ1-4, with a weak D call TRBD1 (5 bases). Per germline, CDR1 MNHNS and CDR2 SASEGT. V was clipped by 8 bases and J by 8 bases, with 18 bases between them. This CDR3 spans 14 amino acids. Written as DNA, the CDR3 is TGTGCCAGCGCCCGCCGGGGGTTAGGCGAAAAACTGTTTTTT. This translates into CASARRGLGEKLFF.

This clone was observed a few times. The chain couples TRBV4-1 to TRBJ2-7; TRBD2 matches at 12 bases. The V gene's germline CDR1 is MGHRA and CDR2 YSYEKL. This CDR3 has 17 residues. Trimming cost V 0 bases and J 6 bases; bases outside gene matches: 9. CDR3 amino acids: CASSQDLASGRAGEQYF. The CDR3 bases are TGCGCCAGCAGCCAAGATCTAGCTAGCGGGAGGGCCGGCGAGCAGTACTTC.

This clone was observed a few times. The chain uses TRBV10-1 and TRBJ1-5, with D tentatively TRBD1 (6 bases). The CDR3 extends over 17 amino acids. Germline loops: CDR1 WNHNN, CDR2 SYGVQD (reference sequence). Trimming took 6 bases from V and 7 from J, leaving 25 bases between them. CDR3 amino acids: CASRDRQRLGMGQPQHF. CDR3 sequence (DNA): TGCGCCAGCAGGGACAGACAGCGTCTCGGGATGGGACAGCCCCAGCATTTT.

The genes are TRBV28 and TRBJ2-7; D might be TRBD1 (6 bases). Trimming left V 5 bases short and J 2 bases short, with 22 bases between. The germline gives CDR1 MDHEN, CDR2 SYDVKM. CDR3 size: 17 residues. The CDR3 region is CASSHLSFGQGTYEQYF. CDR3 DNA sequence: TGTGCCAGCAGTCACCTTTCCTTTGGGCAGGGGACCTACGAGCAGTACTTC.